The 26 T cell receptor beta chains listed next were all sequenced from one sample in a study of blood T cell repertoires in COVID-19. Method: immunoSEQ multiplex PCR; TCRdb's copy keeps in-frame clones and lacks some. The data contain 200,000 to 250,000 clones, roughly 87% of them singletons. The sample was PBMCs or T cells enriched from blood (not recorded which). Receptors originate from a woman aged 25 to 39 with acute COVID-19.

CDR3 loop: CASSLAGTSGSGELFF. In DNA, the CDR3 is TGTGCCAGCAGCTTAGCGGGGACTAGCGGAAGCGGGGAGCTGTTTTTT. The chain combines TRBV7-2 with TRBJ2-2; 11 positions agree with TRBD2. Unmatched junction bases numbered 4, after V lost 0 bases and J lost 7 bases. This CDR3 is 16 amino acids long. Germline assignment: CDR1 SGHTA and CDR2 FQGNSA.

The chain couples TRBV4-3 to TRBJ1-1, with unresolved D. Germline values: CDR1 LGHNA, CDR2 YSLEER. This CDR3 is built from 16 residues. The V end was cut by 4 bases, the J end by 1 base, with 16 bases between. CDR3 sequence reads: CASSRGLSTENTEAFF. For the CDR3, the DNA is TGCGCCAGCAGCCGAGGATTGTCCACCGAGAACACTGAAGCTTTCTTT.

The J gene is TRBJ2-5, the V gene TRBV5-4; TRBD1 matches 7 bases. The V segment lost 6 bases and the J segment 2 bases; nucleotides outside the gene matches: 16. The length of the CDR3 is 17 residues. The germline CDR1 and CDR2 sequences are SGHNT and YYREEE (reference sequence). CDR3 in amino acids: CASTQMPRDSHQETQYF. CDR3 bases: TGTGCCAGCACACAAATGCCCAGGGACAGCCATCAAGAGACCCAGTACTTC.

V is TRBV4-3 and J is TRBJ2-3; D unresolved. The CDR3 consists of 16 residues. Trimming removed 1 base from V and 4 bases from J, with 15 bases in between. Looked up from germline, CDR1 is LGHNA and CDR2 is YSLEER. This CDR3 is CASSQGGFGPADTQYF. The CDR3, as DNA: TGCGCCAGCAGCCAAGGAGGATTTGGTCCGGCAGATACGCAGTATTTT.

V is TRBV5-5 and J is TRBJ2-7; the match to TRBD2 covers 10 bases. The CDR3 contains 15 residues. Trimming at V came to 1 base and at J to 3 bases, leaving 4 bases not matched to a gene. Germline V gene sequence: CDR1 SGHKS, CDR2 YYEKEE (reference sequence). The CDR3 reads CASSLTGLASYEQYF. CDR3 in DNA: TGTGCCAGCAGCTTGACGGGACTAGCGAGCTACGAGCAGTACTTC.

This clone has just a few counts. This chain connects TRBV11-2 to TRBJ1-1; maybe TRBD1 (6 bases). CDR3 length: 12 residues. The V gene's germline CDR1 is SGHAT and CDR2 FQNNGV. The germline V and J ends were trimmed by 5 bases and 6 bases, with 10 bases remaining between them. Here the CDR3 reads CASSRTGSEAFF. The CDR3 nucleotides read TGTGCCAGCAGCAGAACAGGGTCTGAAGCTTTCTTT.

The chain has TRBV7-2 and TRBJ2-5, with D unclear. Germline-derived CDR1 and CDR2 are SGHTA and FQGNSA. Deletions cut 3 bases from V and 2 bases from J, with 10 bases between. The CDR3 runs 14 residues. As DNA, the CDR3 is TGTGCCAGCAGCTTCCAGGCAAGTCAAGAGACCCAGTACTTC. Protein sequence: CASSFQASQETQYF.

This rearrangement joins TRBV3-1 (or the pseudogene TRBV3-2) to TRBJ1-1; 9 bases are a match to TRBD1. J gave up 1 base and V 4 bases, and 7 bases lay outside the gene matches. This CDR3 comprises 16 residues. Germline-derived CDR1 and CDR2 are LGHDT and YNNKEL (reference sequence). The CDR3 sequence is CASSPIGTGRNTEAFF. Written as DNA, the CDR3 is TGTGCCAGCAGCCCCATAGGGACAGGGAGGAACACTGAAGCTTTCTTT.

This clone appeared once. The chain combines TRBV5-5 with TRBJ1-2, with 10 bases aligning to TRBD1. V was clipped by 2 bases and J by 3 bases; unmatched bases: 4. Germline CDR1 and CDR2: SGHKS and YYEKEE (reference sequence). The CDR3 is 15 residues long. The CDR3 sequence: CASSFRGTGDYGYTF. CDR3 coding DNA: TGTGCCAGCAGCTTTCGCGGGACAGGGGACTATGGCTACACCTTC.

This clone occurred a few times. This sequence joins TRBV6-4 and TRBJ2-3; 10 nucleotides agree with TRBD2. The CDR3 sequence is 15 residues long. The junction had 3 bases not matched to a gene; V was cut back by 5 bases and J by 1 base. Germline values: CDR1 MRHNA, CDR2 SNTAGT. The chain's CDR3 is CASSSSGGGTDTQYF. CDR3 nucleotides: TGTGCCAGCAGTTCTAGCGGGGGCGGCACAGATACGCAGTATTTT.

This clone has only one observation. V and J are TRBV19 and TRBJ1-5, with a tentative D call TRBD1 (5 bases). V was shortened by 3 bases and J by 0 bases, with 9 bases between the two germline ends. CDR3 length: 15 residues. Looked up from germline, CDR1 is LNHDA and CDR2 is SQIVND (reference sequence). CDR3 amino acids: CASSIMGGSNQPQHF. The CDR3 nucleotides read TGTGCCAGTAGTATCATGGGGGGTAGCAATCAGCCCCAGCATTTT.

The table lists this clone with a few counts. V usage is TRBV7-2 and J usage is TRBJ2-7; D not certain. There are 14 residues in the CDR3. Trimming cost V 5 bases and J 1 base, with 12 bases left between them. Germline CDR1 SGHTA, CDR2 FQGNSA. CDR3 sequence: CASSITDGSYEQYF. The CDR3 nucleotides read TGTGCCAGCAGCATAACCGACGGGTCCTACGAGCAGTACTTC.

This sequence joins TRBV27 and TRBJ2-2; 8 bases align to TRBD1. J gave up 4 bases and V 2 bases, and 6 bases lay outside the gene matches. Germline CDR1 MNHEY, CDR2 SMNVEV (reference sequence). The length of the CDR3 is 16 residues. CDR3 coding DNA: TGTGCCAGCAGTTTAGCAGGGGGCGGTAGCACCGGGGAGCTGTTTTTT. As protein: CASSLAGGGSTGELFF.

The rearrangement uses TRBV5-1 and TRBJ1-1, with D perhaps TRBD1 (5 bases). This CDR3 is built from 14 residues. Germline values: CDR1 SGHRS, CDR2 YFSETQ. V gave up 4 bases and J gave up 0 bases, with 10 bases separating them. The CDR3 here is CASSPRRVNTEAFF. The CDR3 DNA reads as TGCGCCAGCAGCCCACGCAGGGTGAACACTGAAGCTTTCTTT.

This clone has just one count. This chain joins TRBV5-1 and TRBJ2-1; TRBD1 matches 7 bases. This CDR3 has 15 residues. The J segment lost 3 bases and the V segment lost 4 bases, leaving 7 bases of the junction unmatched. Germline V gene lookup returns CDR1 SGHRS and CDR2 YFSETQ. CDR3 protein: CASSVDRPDYNEQFF. CDR3 sequence (DNA): TGCGCCAGCAGCGTGGACAGGCCCGACTACAATGAGCAGTTCTTC.

This clone was detected once. V is TRBV25-1 and J is TRBJ1-2, with D perhaps TRBD1 (5 bases). Trimming cost V 3 bases and J 4 bases, with 24 bases left between them. CDR3 length: 18 residues. CDR1 is MGHDK and CDR2 is SYGVNS in the germline V gene. For the CDR3, the DNA is TGTGCCAGCAGTGAGGGGCCGAATCGACCCCAGGCGTCCTATGGCTACACCTTC. This sequence encodes CASSEGPNRPQASYGYTF.

The rearrangement uses TRBV30 and TRBJ2-5, with D possibly being TRBD1 (6 bases). Germline loops: CDR1 GTSNPN, CDR2 SVGIG (reference sequence). Trimming left V 5 bases short and J 4 bases short, with 11 bases between. CDR3 length: 12 amino acids. The CDR3 bases are TGTGCCTGGGAGGACAGATTAGAGACCCAGTACTTC. This codes for CAWEDRLETQYF.

The V call is TRBV7-9, the J call TRBJ2-1; TRBD2 matches 13 bases. CDR1 SEHNR and CDR2 FQNEAQ come from the germline V gene (reference sequence). After removal of 8 bases from V and 0 bases from J, the junction contained 7 bases not matched to a gene. This CDR3 has 17 amino acids. The CDR3 sequence: CASPSGLAGSSYNEQFF. In DNA, the CDR3 is TGTGCCAGCCCCTCGGGACTAGCGGGGAGCTCCTACAATGAGCAGTTCTTC.

This clone was recorded only once. V is TRBV9 and J is TRBJ2-5, with unresolved D. The germline V gene encodes CDR1 SGDLS and CDR2 YYNGEE. V dropped 1 base and J dropped 2 bases, with 6 bases sitting between them. The CDR3 consists of 13 residues. The CDR3: CASSVSQQETQYF. The CDR3 nucleotides are TGTGCCAGCAGCGTATCTCAGCAAGAGACCCAGTACTTC.

This clone was detected only once. The rearrangement joins TRBV12-3 or TRBV12-4 to TRBJ1-1; D not resolved. V lost 4 bases to trimming and J lost 6 bases, with 9 bases between them. The CDR3 has 12 amino acids. In DNA form, the CDR3 reads TGTGCCAGCAGTTACGGTAACCCTGAAGCTTTCTTT. Its protein product is CASSYGNPEAFF.

J is TRBJ2-5 and V is TRBV7-2; D uncertain. Germline V gives CDR1 SGHTA, CDR2 FQGNSA. The CDR3 is 15 residues long. Trimming removed 5 bases at V and 5 bases at J, with 18 bases between. CDR3 nucleotides: TGTGCCAGCAGCCCGACGGTAGAGGAGTGGGAGACCCAGTACTTC. Translating it yields CASSPTVEEWETQYF.

This clone was seen only a few times. The V and J genes are TRBV6-1 and TRBJ2-1; 8 positions agree with TRBD2. This CDR3 comprises 18 residues. Trimming removed 0 bases from V and 0 bases from J; junction bases left unmatched: 7. Germline CDR1 reads MNHNS; CDR2 reads SASEGT. In nucleotides, the CDR3 is TGTGCCAGCAGTGAAGCCCCTGTACTAGCGGCCTCCTACAATGAGCAGTTCTTC. Amino acid sequence: CASSEAPVLAASYNEQFF.

The V gene is TRBV6-1, the J gene TRBJ1-6; D uncertain. V gave up 3 bases and J gave up 5 bases, with 17 bases separating them. CDR3 length: 17 residues. From germline, CDR1 is MNHNS and CDR2 SASEGT. The chain's CDR3 is CASSEALGYVDNSPLHF. Here the CDR3 DNA reads TGTGCCAGCAGTGAGGCCCTAGGTTACGTGGATAATTCACCCCTCCACTTT.

The chain uses TRBV6-1 and TRBJ1-6, with 9 bases lining up with TRBD1. The CDR3 runs 16 residues. The germline V gene encodes CDR1 MNHNS and CDR2 SASEGT. Trimming cost V 3 bases and J 9 bases; bases outside gene matches: 9. In DNA, the CDR3 is TGTGCCAGCAGTGACCCCGACGGGACAGGGATTTCACCCCTCCACTTT. Amino acids: CASSDPDGTGISPLHF.

The chain is built from TRBV7-9 and TRBJ1-4; D may be TRBD1 (5 bases). V was clipped by 3 bases and J by 4 bases, with 15 bases between them. This CDR3 is built from 16 residues. Germline-derived CDR1 and CDR2 are SEHNR and FQNEAQ (reference sequence). The CDR3: CASSFRGGVNNEKLFF. The CDR3 DNA sequence: TGTGCCAGCAGCTTCCGGGGCGGGGTCAATAATGAAAAACTGTTTTTT.

The CDR3 nucleotides read TGTGCCAGCAGTTTCTCCGACAGGAACTATGGCTACACCTTC. Protein: CASSFSDRNYGYTF. The chain combines TRBV27 with TRBJ1-2, with a possible D match to TRBD1 (6 bases). The CDR3 length is 14 residues. Germline lookup yields CDR1 MNHEY and CDR2 SMNVEV (reference sequence). Between the trimmed V and J ends, which lost 3 bases and 2 bases, there was a span of 10 bases.